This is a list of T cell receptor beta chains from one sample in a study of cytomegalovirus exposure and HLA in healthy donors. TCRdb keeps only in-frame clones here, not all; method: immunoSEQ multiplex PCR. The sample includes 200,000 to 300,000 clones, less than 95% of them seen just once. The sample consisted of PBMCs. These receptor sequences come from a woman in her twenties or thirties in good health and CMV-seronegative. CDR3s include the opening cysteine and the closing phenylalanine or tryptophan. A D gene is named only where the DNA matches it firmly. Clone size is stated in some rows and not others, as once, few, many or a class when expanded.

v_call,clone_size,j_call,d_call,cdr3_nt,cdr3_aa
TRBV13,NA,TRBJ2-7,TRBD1,TGTGCCAGCAGCTTTAGGGGCCAGGGGGCTTACGAGCAGTACTTC,CASSFRGQGAYEQYF
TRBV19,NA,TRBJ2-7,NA,TGTGCCAGTAGTATTGGGCACCCCCTAGGCGACTACGAGCAGTACTTC,CASSIGHPLGDYEQYF
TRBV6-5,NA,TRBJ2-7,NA,TGTGCCAGCAGTTACTCGGCAGCTACCTACGAGCAGTACTTC,CASSYSAATYEQYF
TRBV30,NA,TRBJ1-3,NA,TGTGCCTGGAGTGTCGGAGGGGCTGGAAACACCATATATTTT,CAWSVGGAGNTIYF
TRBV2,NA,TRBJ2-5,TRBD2,TGTGCCAGCAGTGAGTTAGCGGGAGGGCCGGGAGAGACCCAGTACTTC,CASSELAGGPGETQYF
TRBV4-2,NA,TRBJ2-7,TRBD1,TGTGCCAGCAGCCAAGCGCAGGGACAGGGAGCTTACGAGCAGTACTTC,CASSQAQGQGAYEQYF
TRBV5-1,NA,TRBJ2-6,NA,TGCGCCAGCAGCGGCGAATTGGGGGGATCTGGGGCCAACGTCCTGACTTTC,CASSGELGGSGANVLTF
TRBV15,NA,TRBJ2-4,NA,TGTGCCACCAGCAGAGATAGAGGACAGAATTTTAAAAACATTCAGTACTTC,CATSRDRGQNFKNIQYF
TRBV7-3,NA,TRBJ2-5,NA,TGTGCCAGCAGCCCAGGGCTGGGTTCGCAAGAGACCCAGTACTTC,CASSPGLGSQETQYF
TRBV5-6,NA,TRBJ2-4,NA,TGTGCCAGCAGCTTACTCTTAGCCAAAAACATTCAGTACTTC,CASSLLLAKNIQYF
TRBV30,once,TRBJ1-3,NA,TGTGCCTGGAGTGTACGGGGCCTCGGAAACACCATATATTTT,CAWSVRGLGNTIYF
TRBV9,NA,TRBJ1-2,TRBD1,TGTGCCAGCAGCGGCGAAAGGGGGCGAGGTTACTATGGCTACACCTTC,CASSGERGRGYYGYTF
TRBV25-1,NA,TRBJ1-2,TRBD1,TGTGCCAGCAGTGGTTGGGACAGGGGATATGGCTACACCTTC,CASSGWDRGYGYTF
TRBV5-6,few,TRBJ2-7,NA,TGTGCCAGCAGCAGAAGGGTAAACTACGAGCAGTACTTC,CASSRRVNYEQYF
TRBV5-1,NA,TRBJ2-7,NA,TGCGCCAGCAGCTTGACTTTAGCGGCTGAGCAGTACTTC,CASSLTLAAEQYF
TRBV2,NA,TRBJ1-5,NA,TGTGCCAGCAGTGAGAGTGAGGCAGCGTATAGCAATCAGCCCCAGCATTTT,CASSESEAAYSNQPQHF
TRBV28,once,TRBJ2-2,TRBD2,TGTGCCAGCAGTCAGCTAGCGGGAGACACCGGGGAGCTGTTTTTT,CASSQLAGDTGELFF
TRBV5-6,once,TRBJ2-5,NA,TGTGCCAGCAGCTTGACCGTCGGACCGGGGGTTGGGGAAGAGACCCAGTACTTC,CASSLTVGPGVGEETQYF
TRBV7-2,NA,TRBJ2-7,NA,TGTGCCAGCAGCCCTAGGGTGGGGGGGCTGTACGAGCAGTACTTC,CASSPRVGGLYEQYF
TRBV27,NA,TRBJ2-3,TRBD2,TGTGCCAGCACCCCGGGACTAGCGGTCACAGATACGCAGTATTTT,CASTPGLAVTDTQYF
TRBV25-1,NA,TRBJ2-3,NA,TGTGCCAGCAGTGAAATGGCAGGGAACCTGGATACGCAGTATTTT,CASSEMAGNLDTQYF
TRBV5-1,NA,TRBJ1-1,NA,TGCGCCAGCAGCTCCAACGGGCAGGGGAACACTGAAGCTTTCTTT,CASSSNGQGNTEAFF
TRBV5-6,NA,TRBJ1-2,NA,TGTGCCAGCAGCTTGAGAGGGAACTATGGCTACACCTTC,CASSLRGNYGYTF
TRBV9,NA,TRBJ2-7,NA,TGTGCCAGCAGCGCAGGAGGGGCGGCCTACGAGCAGTACTTC,CASSAGGAAYEQYF
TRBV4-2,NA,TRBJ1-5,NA,TGTGCCAGCAGCCAAGACCGGCAGTTGAATCAGCCCCAGCATTTT,CASSQDRQLNQPQHF
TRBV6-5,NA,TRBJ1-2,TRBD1,TGTGCCAGCAGACCCCCGGGACAGGGGGATGGCTACACCTTC,CASRPPGQGDGYTF